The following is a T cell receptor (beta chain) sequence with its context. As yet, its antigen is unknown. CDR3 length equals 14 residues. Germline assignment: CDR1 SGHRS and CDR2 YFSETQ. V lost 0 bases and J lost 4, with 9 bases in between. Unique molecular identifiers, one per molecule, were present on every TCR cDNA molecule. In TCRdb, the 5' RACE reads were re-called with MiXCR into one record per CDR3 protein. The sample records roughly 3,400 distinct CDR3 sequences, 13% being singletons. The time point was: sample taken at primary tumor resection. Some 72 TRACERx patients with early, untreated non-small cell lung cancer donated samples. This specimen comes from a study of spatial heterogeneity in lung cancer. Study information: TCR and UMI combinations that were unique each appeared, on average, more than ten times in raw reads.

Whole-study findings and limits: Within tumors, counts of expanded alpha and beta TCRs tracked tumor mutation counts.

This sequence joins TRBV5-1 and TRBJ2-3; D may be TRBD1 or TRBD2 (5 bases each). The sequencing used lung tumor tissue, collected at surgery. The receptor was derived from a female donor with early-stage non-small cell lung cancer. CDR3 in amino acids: CASSLEGSPDTQYF. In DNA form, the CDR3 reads TGCGCCAGCAGCTTGGAGGGGAGTCCAGATACGCAGTATTTT.